These T cell receptor beta chains were read from a single sample in a study of T cells in Graves' hyperthyroidism and ophthalmopathy. MiXCR, run by TCRdb on the multiplex PCR reads, gives a single entry per CDR3 protein. In the table there are fewer than 350,000 distinct CDR3 sequences, 15% to 20% of which are singletons. Sequenced sample: blood. These receptors were collected from a woman aged 45 to 65 with Graves' hyperthyroidism. Both conserved end residues are part of each CDR3. Fields, in order: CDR3 DNA, CDR3 protein, D gene, V gene, clone size, J gene. D genes are given only for firm matches. Rows may omit the clone size; those that give it use once, few, many or a size class.

TGCGCCAGCAGCTTGGGACCGTGGGGGGCTCTGAACACCGGGGAGCTGTTTTTT | CASSLGPWGALNTGELFF | NA | TRBV5-1 | NA | TRBJ2-2
TGTGCCAGCAGTGTAAACAGGGGGACTGAAGCTTTCTTT | CASSVNRGTEAFF | TRBD1 | TRBV2 | once | TRBJ1-1
TGTGCCAGCAGTGATATGAACAGGGGGGGCCAAGAGACCCAGTACTTC | CASSDMNRGGQETQYF | NA | TRBV6-1 | few | TRBJ2-5
TGTGCCCTACAGGGGGTGCAGAACACTGAAGCTTTCTTT | CALQGVQNTEAFF | TRBD1 | TRBV10-3 | NA | TRBJ1-1
TGTGCCAGCAGCTCTCTGGACAGGGTCCACGAGCAGTACTTC | CASSSLDRVHEQYF | TRBD1 | TRBV7-2 | NA | TRBJ2-7
TGTGCCAGCAGTCCTACGGGGGGTTGGAACACTGAAGCTTTCTTT | CASSPTGGWNTEAFF | NA | TRBV28 | many | TRBJ1-1
TGCAGTGCAGCGGGCAGCCTGAACACTGAAGCTTTCTTT | CSAAGSLNTEAFF | NA | TRBV20-1 | few | TRBJ1-1
TGTGCCAGTAGTGTCAGTAACACTGAAGCTTTCTTT | CASSVSNTEAFF | NA | TRBV19 | few | TRBJ1-1
TGTGCCAGCAGCTTAGAAGGACACTATGGCTACACCTTC | CASSLEGHYGYTF | NA | TRBV11-2 | many | TRBJ1-2
TGCAGCGCCAGGTCCCCTAATGAAAAACTGTTTTTT | CSARSPNEKLFF | NA | TRBV29-1 | many | TRBJ1-4
TGTGCCAGCAGCATTAACGCGGGGACGAACACCGGGGAGCTGTTTTTT | CASSINAGTNTGELFF | NA | TRBV7-3 | many | TRBJ2-2
TGTGCCACCAGCACGGGAGGGTCAAACTATGGCTACACCTTC | CATSTGGSNYGYTF | NA | TRBV15 | few | TRBJ1-2
TGTGCCAGCAGCCGCTCTACTTTACCGGGGGGAGATGAGCAGTTCTTC | CASSRSTLPGGDEQFF | TRBD2 | TRBV3-1 | NA | TRBJ2-1
TGTGCCAGCAGCGTTTCCCCCGGGGTTGGTGAGCAGTTCTTC | CASSVSPGVGEQFF | NA | TRBV5-5 | many | TRBJ2-1
TGCAGCGTGCCAGGGCCAGGGGCCCACGAGCAGTACTTC | CSVPGPGAHEQYF | NA | TRBV29-1 | NA | TRBJ2-7
TGCAGTGCTCAGTTACAGGGAGATACTGAAGCTTTCTTT | CSAQLQGDTEAFF | NA | TRBV20-1 | many | TRBJ1-1
TGCGCCAGCAGCTTGACACAGGGGATCGCAAATAATGAAAAACTGTTTTTT | CASSLTQGIANNEKLFF | TRBD1 | TRBV5-1 | few | TRBJ1-4
TGTGCCAGCAGCTTAGTAGGCGGGACTTACGAGCAGTACTTC | CASSLVGGTYEQYF | NA | TRBV7-2 | many | TRBJ2-7
TGTGCCATCAGTGAAGTAACTAGCGGGGGGGCCAGCTCTGGGGCCAACGTCCTGACTTTC | CAISEVTSGGASSGANVLTF | TRBD2 | TRBV10-3 | NA | TRBJ2-6
TGTGCCAGCAGTGGAGACTGGGGGCGTGAGCAGTTCTTC | CASSGDWGREQFF | NA | TRBV2 | few | TRBJ2-1
TGTGCCAGCAGCCGAAGGACAGGGGATCGGGAGAAAAATGAGCAGTTCTTC | CASSRRTGDREKNEQFF | TRBD1 | TRBV14 | few | TRBJ2-1
TGCGCCAGCAAAAGGGACAGGGACGAGCCCCAGCATTTT | CASKRDRDEPQHF | TRBD1 | TRBV5-1 | NA | TRBJ1-5
TGTGCCAGCAGTCAAGTTCGGGGCTCTGGAAACACCATATATTTT | CASSQVRGSGNTIYF | NA | TRBV3-1 | few | TRBJ1-3
TGTGCCAGCAGCTTAGGTGGACAGGGTGGTTCTGATGAGCAGTTCTTC | CASSLGGQGGSDEQFF | TRBD1 | TRBV13 | many | TRBJ2-1
TGTGCCAGCAGCCAAGTTTCCGGGGATGGCTACACCTTC | CASSQVSGDGYTF | NA | TRBV4-1 | many | TRBJ1-2
TGCGCCAGCAGCTTCCTTAGCGGGGGGGCGTACAATGAGCAGTTCTTC | CASSFLSGGAYNEQFF | TRBD2 | TRBV5-1 | many | TRBJ2-1
TGCAGTGCCCGGCATTCGGGACAGGGCACAGATACGCAGTATTTT | CSARHSGQGTDTQYF | TRBD1 | TRBV20-1 | NA | TRBJ2-3
TGTGCCATCAGTGAGGGTCTCACCGGGGAGCTGTTTTTT | CAISEGLTGELFF | NA | TRBV10-3 | NA | TRBJ2-2
TGTGCCAGTAGTATTCTACGCGGGATAAACACCGGGGAGCTGTTTTTT | CASSILRGINTGELFF | NA | TRBV19 | once | TRBJ2-2
TGTGCCTGGAGTGTAGTTAGTGCTTTCTTT | CAWSVVSAFF | NA | TRBV30 | NA | TRBJ1-1
TGTGCCAGTAGATGGACCTTGAACACTGAAGCTTTCTTT | CASRWTLNTEAFF | NA | TRBV19 | NA | TRBJ1-1
TGTGCCAGCAGCTTAGGGGCTAGCGATTTGCATGAGCAGTTCTTC | CASSLGASDLHEQFF | NA | TRBV7-9 | many | TRBJ2-1
TGTGCCAGCAGTGCGCACCTTCGGACTAGCGGGAGCGGGGATACGCAGTATTTT | CASSAHLRTSGSGDTQYF | TRBD2 | TRBV28 | many | TRBJ2-3
TGTGCCAGCAGCCTGACTAGCGGCTCGCAGTACTTC | CASSLTSGSQYF | TRBD2 | TRBV3-1 | many | TRBJ2-7
TGTGCCAGCAGCCGATGGACAGGGGGCAACACCGGGGAGCTGTTTTTT | CASSRWTGGNTGELFF | TRBD1 | TRBV7-3 | NA | TRBJ2-2
TGCAGTGCGCAGCACATGAACACTGAAGCTTTCTTT | CSAQHMNTEAFF | NA | TRBV20-1 | few | TRBJ1-1
TGTGCCAGCAGCCAACAGGAGAACACTGAAGCTTTCTTT | CASSQQENTEAFF | NA | TRBV11-2 | many | TRBJ1-1
TGCGCCAGCAGCTTAACAGGGGTGGACTATGGCTACACCTTC | CASSLTGVDYGYTF | TRBD1 | TRBV5-1 | many | TRBJ1-2
TGTGCCAGCAGCTCCTCTAGAACGTATAATTCACCCCTCCACTTT | CASSSSRTYNSPLHF | NA | TRBV11-2 | many | TRBJ1-6
TGTGCCAGCAGCATAACAGGGATGGATACGCAGTATTTT | CASSITGMDTQYF | NA | TRBV7-2 | many | TRBJ2-3
TGCAGTGCTAGAGTTAACAGGCAAGAGACCCAGTACTTC | CSARVNRQETQYF | NA | TRBV20-1 | few | TRBJ2-5